The rows below give T cell receptor beta chains drawn from one sample of a study of tumor and adjacent non-tumor tissue in lung cancer. TCRdb called the multiplex PCR reads again in MiXCR, with one record for every CDR3 protein. The sample shows 100,000 to 120,000 distinct CDR3 sequences, under 90% of them seen only once. Sequencing used lung tumor tissue. Receptors were obtained from a man between 65 and 85 years old with non-small cell lung cancer. CDR3s include the opening cysteine and the closing phenylalanine or tryptophan. A D gene is named only where the DNA matches it firmly. Expanded clones get a size class; other rows say once, few or many, or leave the size out.

d_gene: TRBD1; v_gene: TRBV14; j_gene: TRBJ2-7; abundance: .; CDR3nt: TGTGCCAACAGCCCCTGGACAGGGACGATCTACGAACAGTACTTC; CDR3aa: CANSPWTGTIYEQYF
d_gene: .; v_gene: TRBV29-1; j_gene: TRBJ1-2; abundance: once; CDR3nt: TGCAACGTTCTCCAGACGGGAACCTATGGCTACAGCTTC; CDR3aa: CNVLQTGTYGYSF
d_gene: .; v_gene: TRBV6-5; j_gene: TRBJ1-1; abundance: .; CDR3nt: TGTGCCAGCTGTTACTCGTCCCGGGGGAACGCTGAAGCTTTCTTT; CDR3aa: CASCYSSRGNAEAFF
d_gene: .; v_gene: TRBV4-1; j_gene: TRBJ2-5; abundance: .; CDR3nt: TGCGCCAGCAGCCTACAGTGGGGGCAATATATCCAGTACTTC; CDR3aa: CASSLQWGQYIQYF
d_gene: TRBD2; v_gene: TRBV6-5; j_gene: TRBJ2-7; abundance: .; CDR3nt: TGTATCGTGGGAAGGAGACTAGCAGGTTCTTACGAGCAGCACTTC; CDR3aa: CIVGRRLAGSYEQHF
d_gene: TRBD1; v_gene: TRBV11-2; j_gene: TRBJ1-1; abundance: .; CDR3nt: TGTTCCAGCAGTAAGGACAGGCGAGACGCTTTCTTC; CDR3aa: CSSSKDRRDAFF
d_gene: .; v_gene: TRBV10-2; j_gene: TRBJ2-6; abundance: once; CDR3nt: TGCGCCAGCATCCCTATCTTGGCGTACTCTGGGGCCAACGTCATGACTTTC; CDR3aa: CASIPILAYSGANVMTF
d_gene: .; v_gene: TRBV11-3; j_gene: TRBJ2-5; abundance: .; CDR3nt: TGTTCCAGCAACCCCTCCGGGGTATTATCGAGTGAGACCCAGTACTTC; CDR3aa: CSSNPSGVLSSETQYF
d_gene: .; v_gene: TRBV20-1; j_gene: TRBJ2-5; abundance: many; CDR3nt: TGCAGTGGGGACACGCAAGAGACCCAGTACTTC; CDR3aa: CSGDTQETQYF
d_gene: TRBD1; v_gene: TRBV20-1; j_gene: TRBJ1-2; abundance: .; CDR3nt: TGCAGTGCTAGGAGCCGGGACAGGAGTTTCTATGGCTACGCATTC; CDR3aa: CSARSRDRSFYGYAF
d_gene: .; v_gene: TRBV11-1; j_gene: TRBJ2-5; abundance: .; CDR3nt: TGTGCCAGTGCGTCAGGGTTTTCGGAGACCCAGTACTTT; CDR3aa: CASASGFSETQYF
d_gene: TRBD1; v_gene: TRBV12-3/TRBV12-4; j_gene: TRBJ2-3; abundance: .; CDR3nt: TGTACCAGCAGCGACAGGGTTCAGCCACAGTATTTT; CDR3aa: CTSSDRVQPQYF
d_gene: TRBD2; v_gene: TRBV28; j_gene: TRBJ2-3; abundance: once; CDR3nt: TGTGCCAGCAGTTTCTCCAGCGGGAGAGAAACAGACACGCAATATTTT; CDR3aa: CASSFSSGRETDTQYF
d_gene: .; v_gene: TRBV11-2; j_gene: TRBJ2-5; abundance: .; CDR3nt: TGTGCCAGCAGCCAACCGAGCGAGGAAGAGACCCAGTACTTC; CDR3aa: CASSQPSEEETQYF
d_gene: .; v_gene: TRBV4-1; j_gene: TRBJ2-1; abundance: many; CDR3nt: TGCGCCAGCAGCCAAGTGGGCGAGGGGGTTGAGCAGTTCTTC; CDR3aa: CASSQVGEGVEQFF
d_gene: .; v_gene: TRBV5-6; j_gene: TRBJ1-2; abundance: once; CDR3nt: TGTGCCAGCAGCTTAGGATCGGACAAGCTGTATGGCTACACCTTC; CDR3aa: CASSLGSDKLYGYTF
d_gene: .; v_gene: TRBV10-2; j_gene: TRBJ1-2; abundance: once; CDR3nt: TGCGCCAGCAGTAGAACAAGGGACTATGGCTACACCTTC; CDR3aa: CASSRTRDYGYTF
d_gene: .; v_gene: TRBV10-3; j_gene: TRBJ2-7; abundance: .; CDR3nt: TGTGCCATCAGCGGGATAGGGGCCTACGAGCAGTATTTC; CDR3aa: CAISGIGAYEQYF
d_gene: .; v_gene: TRBV20-1; j_gene: TRBJ1-4; abundance: many; CDR3nt: TGCAGTTTTTCTAAGCAGGATCGGGGCGAAAAACTGTTTTTT; CDR3aa: CSFSKQDRGEKLFF
d_gene: .; v_gene: TRBV29-1; j_gene: TRBJ1-2; abundance: .; CDR3nt: TGCAGTTCTCTCCCCTACCCGGGACCAGATAACTATGGCTACACCTTC; CDR3aa: CSSLPYPGPDNYGYTF
d_gene: .; v_gene: TRBV5-1; j_gene: TRBJ1-2; abundance: many; CDR3nt: TGCGCCAGCAGCTTGACCCCCCTGACACATAACTATGGCTACACCTTC; CDR3aa: CASSLTPLTHNYGYTF
d_gene: .; v_gene: TRBV20-1; j_gene: TRBJ1-5; abundance: many; CDR3nt: TGCAGCGGAGCGACGGGGACCAATCAGCCCCAGCATTTT; CDR3aa: CSGATGTNQPQHF
d_gene: .; v_gene: TRBV5-1; j_gene: TRBJ2-7; abundance: .; CDR3nt: TGCGCCGGCAGCTTGGGTGGGGTAGGAAACTACGAGCAGTACTTC; CDR3aa: CAGSLGGVGNYEQYF
d_gene: TRBD2; v_gene: TRBV18; j_gene: TRBJ2-1; abundance: .; CDR3nt: TGTACCAGCTCGCGACTAGCGGAAGACAATGAGCAGTTCTTC; CDR3aa: CTSSRLAEDNEQFF
d_gene: .; v_gene: TRBV5-5; j_gene: TRBJ2-7; abundance: .; CDR3nt: TGTGCCAGCAACTTGGTCTTCGGGGCTAGCTCCTACAATGAGCAGTACTTC; CDR3aa: CASNLVFGASSYNEQYF
d_gene: .; v_gene: TRBV29-1; j_gene: TRBJ1-5; abundance: .; CDR3nt: TGCAGCCTTTTGACGTATATCGATCAGCCCCAGCATTTT; CDR3aa: CSLLTYIDQPQHF
d_gene: TRBD2; v_gene: TRBV6-2/TRBV6-3; j_gene: TRBJ2-1; abundance: .; CDR3nt: TGTGACAGCAGTAGTACAAGCGGGGGGGCGGTCGATGAGCAGTTCTTC; CDR3aa: CDSSSTSGGAVDEQFF
d_gene: TRBD2; v_gene: TRBV20-1; j_gene: TRBJ2-2; abundance: .; CDR3nt: TGCAGTGCTCCTAGCGGGAAAACCGGGGAGCTGCTTTTT; CDR3aa: CSAPSGKTGELLF
d_gene: .; v_gene: TRBV10-3; j_gene: TRBJ2-3; abundance: .; CDR3nt: TGTGACATCAGTGTCGGTACAGATACGCAGTATTTT; CDR3aa: CDISVGTDTQYF
d_gene: .; v_gene: TRBV5-1; j_gene: TRBJ2-7; abundance: .; CDR3nt: TGCGTCAGCAGCTCGGGAACATACCACTTCTACGAGCAGTACTTC; CDR3aa: CVSSSGTYHFYEQYF
d_gene: TRBD2; v_gene: TRBV28; j_gene: TRBJ2-7; abundance: .; CDR3nt: TGTGCCACCAGTTTACTAGCGGTCTACGAGCAGTACTTC; CDR3aa: CATSLLAVYEQYF
d_gene: .; v_gene: TRBV6-5; j_gene: TRBJ2-1; abundance: .; CDR3nt: TGTGCCAGCAGTTACATGGACGGGAGCAATGAGCAGTCCTTC; CDR3aa: CASSYMDGSNEQSF
d_gene: .; v_gene: TRBV11-3; j_gene: TRBJ2-1; abundance: .; CDR3nt: TGTGTAAGCAGCTTAGATCCCACGGGGGGCAGGGGTCAGCAGTTCTTC; CDR3aa: CVSSLDPTGGRGQQFF
d_gene: .; v_gene: TRBV12-3/TRBV12-4; j_gene: TRBJ1-5; abundance: .; CDR3nt: TGTGCCAGCAGTTTAGCCAATCAGCACCGGCATTTT; CDR3aa: CASSLANQHRHF
d_gene: TRBD1; v_gene: TRBV6-1; j_gene: TRBJ2-6; abundance: .; CDR3nt: TGTACCAGCAGTGAGGGGGCTGGGGCCAACGTCCTGATTTTC; CDR3aa: CTSSEGAGANVLIF
d_gene: .; v_gene: TRBV29-1; j_gene: TRBJ2-3; abundance: .; CDR3nt: TGCAGCGTTGATAGTTACACAGATATGCAGTATTTT; CDR3aa: CSVDSYTDMQYF
d_gene: .; v_gene: TRBV6-5; j_gene: TRBJ1-1; abundance: .; CDR3nt: TGTGCCAGCAGGACCGGGACATGGTTGGTCATTGAATCTTTCTTT; CDR3aa: CASRTGTWLVIESFF
d_gene: .; v_gene: TRBV11-2; j_gene: TRBJ2-3; abundance: .; CDR3nt: TGTCCCAGCAACTTAGGGCCTGGCGGGGCAGATACGCAGTATTTT; CDR3aa: CPSNLGPGGADTQYF
d_gene: TRBD1; v_gene: TRBV20-1; j_gene: TRBJ1-6; abundance: .; CDR3nt: TGCAGTGCTAGGACGACAGGGGGCCTCTCCTATAATTCACCCCTCCACTTT; CDR3aa: CSARTTGGLSYNSPLHF
d_gene: .; v_gene: TRBV28; j_gene: TRBJ2-1; abundance: .; CDR3nt: TGTGCCAGCAGTCCGACGGGCGGAAACAGCGCATTCCTCTACAATGAGCAGTTCTTC; CDR3aa: CASSPTGGNSAFLYNEQFF
d_gene: .; v_gene: TRBV10-1; j_gene: TRBJ2-2; abundance: .; CDR3nt: TGCGCCAGCAGTGACGGCAGTGGGACGATAAACACCGTGGAGCTGTCTTTT; CDR3aa: CASSDGSGTINTVELSF
d_gene: .; v_gene: TRBV5-1; j_gene: TRBJ2-5; abundance: .; CDR3nt: TGCGCCAGCAGTAGCCGGGACGGACGGTCCCTAGAGACCCAGTGCTTC; CDR3aa: CASSSRDGRSLETQCF
d_gene: .; v_gene: TRBV29-1; j_gene: TRBJ1-2; abundance: .; CDR3nt: TGCAGCGTTGTCCCCTATCGATCATCGGGAGAATATGGCTACACCTTC; CDR3aa: CSVVPYRSSGEYGYTF
d_gene: TRBD1; v_gene: TRBV10-2; j_gene: TRBJ1-5; abundance: once; CDR3nt: TGCGCCAGCAGCGGGACAGGGGCCAACCAGTCCCAGCATTTT; CDR3aa: CASSGTGANQSQHF
d_gene: .; v_gene: TRBV14; j_gene: TRBJ2-2; abundance: .; CDR3nt: TGTACCAGCAGCCAAAGGAGGGGGGTCGGGGAGCTGTTTTTT; CDR3aa: CTSSQRRGVGELFF